This T cell receptor (beta chain) was sequenced in a study of cytomegalovirus exposure and HLA in healthy donors. The PCR was carried out with 60 Vbeta primers and 13 Jbeta primers. Profiling relied on immunoSEQ multiplex PCR, and the TCRdb table lists in-frame clones only, not all of them. Of 110,000 or so clones in the sample, approximately 72% are singletons; the top ten hold around 1.3%. Turning to this clone: The antigen remains undetermined.

Notes on the study in general: Using the classifier, cytomegalovirus status was reportedly diagnosed with high specificity and sensitivity. After further analysis at a later stage, 16,951 TCR beta sequences were associated with HLA alleles at 0.05 false discovery rate. In vitro testing confirmed a few CMV-associated chains as specific for CMV antigens. Cytomegalovirus association was listed for about 170 TCR beta chains.

CDR1 is SEHNR, CDR2 FQNEAQ, per germline (reference sequence). This CDR3 has 16 amino acids. V was clipped by 1 base and J by 0 bases; unmatched bases: 1. Input material: PBMCs. The receptor comes from a man younger than 40 in good health and CMV-seronegative. The chain employs TRBV7-9 and TRBJ2-3; 10 nucleotides match TRBD1. The CDR3 nucleotides are TGTGCCAGCAGCTTAGGGGACAGGGGTAGCACAGATACGCAGTATTTT. It codes for CASSLGDRGSTDTQYF.